The present T cell receptor (beta chain) was sequenced within a study of OX40 agonist ivuxolimab in advanced cancers. Overall study: Patients took ivuxolimab, an agonistic anti-OX40 (CD134) antibody. The study, taken as a whole, reports: Clones of CD4+ and CD8+ blood T cells grew by week 6 at doses of 0.1 to 3.0 mg/kg.

About this clone itself: Antigen: not known.

Produced via immunoSEQ multiplex PCR; TCRdb's table is partial and in-frame only. The table records about 72,000 clones, roughly nine tenths of them present only once. Germline CDR1 reads SNHLY; CDR2 reads FYNNEI. The CDR3 runs to 14 residues. The V end was cut by 6 bases, the J end by 5 bases, with 13 bases between. The chain employs TRBV2 and TRBJ1-4, with D maybe TRBD1 (5 bases). Specimen: CD4+ or CD8+ T cells sorted from blood, collected in a trial of the OX40 agonist ivuxolimab. This clonotype originated in an adult with an advanced solid tumor such as melanoma, head and neck, liver or kidney cancer. CDR3 region: CASRKDSSNEKLFF. The CDR3 DNA reads TGTGCCAGCAGGAAAGACAGCAGCAATGAAAAACTGTTTTTT.